This T cell receptor (beta chain) derives from a study of cytomegalovirus exposure and HLA in healthy donors. General observations from the study: It was fewer than 200 TCR beta chains that were listed as cytomegalovirus-associated. In vitro data verified three CMV-associated chains as specific for CMV antigens. A classifier reportedly called cytomegalovirus status with high sensitivity and specificity.

To note about this clone: Its antigen is not known.

Generated by immunoSEQ multiplex PCR, the TCRdb table keeps only in-frame clones and is missing some. The top ten clones hold 1.2% of a sample with around 200,000 clones, roughly three quarters of them seen once. From the approximately 120-subject validation cohort, which was separate from the roughly 680-subject first cohort, the donors were drawn. V was pared by 0 bases and J by 8 bases, with 15 bases between. The CDR3 sequence is 15 residues long. Germline values: CDR1 SGHRS, CDR2 YFSETQ. This clonotype originated in a woman aged 25 to 39 in good health and CMV-seronegative. Sequencing used PBMCs. The genes are TRBV5-1 and TRBJ2-1; the D gene is possibly TRBD2 (6 bases). For the CDR3, the DNA is TGCGCCAGCAGCTTGGCCGGGCGGGGTAACGATGAGCAGTTCTTC. It encodes CASSLAGRGNDEQFF.